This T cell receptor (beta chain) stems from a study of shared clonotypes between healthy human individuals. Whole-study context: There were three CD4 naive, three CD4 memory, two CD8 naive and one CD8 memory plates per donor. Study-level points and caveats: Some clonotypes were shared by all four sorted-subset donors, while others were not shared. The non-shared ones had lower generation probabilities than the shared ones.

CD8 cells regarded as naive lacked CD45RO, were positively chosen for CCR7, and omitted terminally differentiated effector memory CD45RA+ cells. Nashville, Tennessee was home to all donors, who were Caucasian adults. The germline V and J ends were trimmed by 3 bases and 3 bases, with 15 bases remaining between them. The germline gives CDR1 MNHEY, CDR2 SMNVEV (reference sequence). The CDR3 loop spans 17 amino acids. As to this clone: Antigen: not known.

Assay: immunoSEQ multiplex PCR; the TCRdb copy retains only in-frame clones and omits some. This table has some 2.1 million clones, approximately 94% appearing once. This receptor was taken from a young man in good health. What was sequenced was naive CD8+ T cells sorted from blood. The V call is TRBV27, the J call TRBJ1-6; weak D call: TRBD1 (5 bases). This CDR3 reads CASSLGLGDFYNSPLHF. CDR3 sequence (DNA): TGTGCCAGCAGTTTGGGTCTGGGGGACTTCTATAATTCACCCCTCCACTTT.